The sequence of this T cell receptor (beta chain) was determined in a study of breast tumors, draining lymph nodes, adjacent tissues. Whole-study findings and limits: Tumor repertoires ranked between lymph nodes and nontumor tissue in diversity, with V and J gene preferences. The data were judged consistent with most tumor T cells coming from lymph node and expanding in tumor. That most tumor T cells come from lymph nodes remained unproven.

The lymph nodes were axillary draining lymph nodes from breast cancer patients. In germline, CDR1 is DFQATT, CDR2 SNEGSKA (reference sequence). CDR3 size: 13 residues. V was pared by 1 base and J by 5 bases, with 0 bases of the junction left unmatched. TCRdb fed the multiplex PCR reads into MiXCR, producing one record per CDR3 protein. Here the sample spans roughly 130,000 distinct CDR3 sequences, 20% being singletons. Ten or more counts support this clonotype. Its antigen remains unknown. The sequence was obtained from a female donor with breast cancer. Some clones in this sample may be carry-over from other donors' samples. Sample: axillary lymph node tissue. The genes are TRBV20-1 and TRBJ1-5; 9 bases match TRBD1. CDR3 region: CSARGTGDQPQHF. CDR3 coding DNA: TGCAGTGCTAGAGGGACAGGGGATCAGCCCCAGCATTTT.